The 29 T cell receptor beta chains presented below share a single source sample, sequenced in a study of early T cells in non-severe SARS-CoV-2 infection (dated by TCRdb to the early 2020s). Libraries were made using 5' RACE. The sample was run on a NextSeq 500. Clones were called with MiXCR by TCRdb after fastp trimmed the public reads at Q25, and only in-frame beta chains were retained. For every CDR3 protein sequence, its rows merge into one entry that carries the most common genes and DNA. Within this sample are almost 65,000 distinct CDR3 sequences, with 4% to 5.5% of them counted one time only. 4.5% to 5.5% of the sample is taken by the ten largest. The sequenced material came from whole blood. The receptors come from an adult who was a healthcare worker with PCR-confirmed SARS-CoV-2 infection or an uninfected control (not recorded which).

CDR3 region: CSARSTGDQPQHF. The CDR3 DNA reads TGCAGTGCTAGAAGTACCGGGGATCAGCCCCAGCATTTT. This chain uses TRBV20-1 with TRBJ1-5; D uncertain. The germline V gene encodes CDR1 DFQATT and CDR2 SNEGSKA (reference sequence). The CDR3 has 13 residues. Between the trimmed V and J ends, which lost 2 bases and 5 bases, there was a span of 10 bases.

This clonotype was recorded at least ten times. The chain combines TRBV14 with TRBJ2-1; 8 nucleotides agree with TRBD1. Germline CDR1 reads SGHDN; CDR2 reads FVKESK. The V gene end was trimmed by 1 base and the J gene end by 6 bases; junction bases not matched to a gene: 17. This CDR3 comprises 19 residues. In DNA, the CDR3 is TGTGCCAGCAGCCAAGCCCAACCCACCCGGACAGGGTATGGCAATGAGCAGTTCTTC. Protein sequence: CASSQAQPTRTGYGNEQFF.

The chain combines TRBV2 with TRBJ1-2; no reliable D call. Germline assignment: CDR1 SNHLY and CDR2 FYNNEI. The CDR3 is made up of 14 amino acids. With 2 bases removed from V and 0 bases from J, the gap between germline ends came to 7 bases. As DNA, the CDR3 is TGTGCCAGCAGTGAAACCGAGGCTAACTATGGCTACACCTTC. This gives the protein CASSETEANYGYTF.

This clonotype was seen ten or more times. The chain couples TRBV7-2 to TRBJ2-3; D uncertain. The CDR3 consists of 14 residues. Germline CDR1 is SGHTA and CDR2 is FQGNSA. Between the trimmed V and J ends, which lost 5 bases and 2 bases, there was a span of 11 bases. The CDR3, as DNA: TGTGCCAGCAGCCCGGCCCACTCCACAGATACGCAGTATTTT. Protein: CASSPAHSTDTQYF. The full variable domain, rest sourced from reference TRBV7-2 and TRBJ2-3, is GAGVSQSPSNKVTEKGKDVELRCDPISGHTALYWYRQSLGQGLEFLIYFQGNSAPDKSGLPSDRFSAERTGGSVSTLTIQRTQQEDSAVYLCASSPAHSTDTQYFGPGTRLTVL.

In its sample, this clonotype was seen many times. This rearrangement joins TRBV24-1 to TRBJ1-3; 8 positions agree with TRBD1. Losses at the gene ends were 4 bases for V and 2 bases for J; bases not matched to a gene: 12. CDR1 is KGHDR and CDR2 is SFDVKD in the germline V gene. The CDR3 spans 18 residues. DNA of the CDR3: TGTGCCACCAGTGACCCTAAGGACAGGGATAAAGCTGGAAACACCATATATTTT. This sequence encodes CATSDPKDRDKAGNTIYF.

In this sample, this clonotype turned up many times. The rearrangement joins TRBV7-2 to TRBJ2-7; tentatively, D is TRBD1 (5 bases). Germline values: CDR1 SGHTA, CDR2 FQGNSA. The V gene lost 1 base and the J gene lost 3 bases, with 13 bases spanning the gap. The CDR3 loop spans 15 amino acids. The CDR3 region is CASSLGPGPGYEQYF. The CDR3 region has the DNA TGTGCCAGCAGCTTAGGACCAGGGCCGGGCTACGAGCAGTACTTC.

The chain joins TRBV7-6 to TRBJ2-3, with D hard to call. CDR1 and CDR2 from the germline V gene are SGHVS and FNYEAQ. V was cut by 1 base and J by 1 base, with 9 bases left in between. This CDR3 comprises 15 residues. CDR3 in amino acids: CASSLGGRGTDTQYF. CDR3 DNA sequence: TGTGCCAGCAGCTTAGGAGGCAGAGGCACAGATACGCAGTATTTT.

This clonotype was detected only a few times. The V gene is TRBV2, the J gene TRBJ1-5; no definite D call. This CDR3 spans 15 amino acids. Trimming removed 0 bases from V and 9 bases from J, with 15 bases in between. The germline gives CDR1 SNHLY, CDR2 FYNNEI. The CDR3 DNA reads as TGTGCCAGCAGTGAAGCGGGCGGGCTCCCGCGGCCCCAGCATTTT. Translation gives CASSEAGGLPRPQHF.

This clonotype was detected ten times or more. The CDR3 coding sequence is TGTGCCAGCAGCTTCCGACTAGCGGGGAACCAAGAGACCCAGTACTTC. The encoded protein is CASSFRLAGNQETQYF. The chain uses TRBV6-1 and TRBJ2-5, with 11 nucleotides matching TRBD2. Germline V gives CDR1 MNHNS, CDR2 SASEGT. The CDR3 contains 16 residues. V shed 6 bases and J 0 bases; nucleotides not matched to a gene: 6.

This clonotype was counted between two and nine times. The chain employs TRBV2 and TRBJ2-1; D remains ambiguous. V lost 5 bases, J lost 9 bases, and 11 bases lay in between. The V gene's germline CDR1 is SNHLY and CDR2 FYNNEI. This CDR3 comprises 12 residues. This CDR3 is CASSLQFLEQFF. CDR3 bases: TGTGCCAGCAGTCTGCAATTCCTTGAGCAGTTCTTC.

This clonotype appeared many times. The chain uses TRBV11-2 and TRBJ2-1; 8 bases align to TRBD2. CDR3 length equals 16 residues. Germline CDR1 reads SGHAT; CDR2 reads FQNNGV. The V segment lost 0 bases and the J segment 10 bases; nucleotides outside the gene matches: 11. This CDR3 is CASSLEASGYPLEQFF. DNA of the CDR3: TGTGCCAGCAGCTTAGAGGCTAGCGGGTACCCCTTGGAGCAGTTCTTC.

This clonotype was picked up many times. The chain is built from TRBV5-1 and TRBJ1-1; maybe TRBD1 (5 bases). This CDR3 is built from 14 residues. Germline V gene data show CDR1 as SGHRS and CDR2 as YFSETQ. With 2 bases removed from V and 3 bases from J, the gap between germline ends came to 11 bases. Written as DNA, the CDR3 is TGCGCCAGCAGCTTCAGGGCCCGCGACACTGAAGCTTTCTTT. This encodes CASSFRARDTEAFF.

This clonotype was counted many times. The genes are TRBV5-1 and TRBJ2-2; D might be TRBD1 (6 bases). CDR1 SGHRS and CDR2 YFSETQ come from the germline V gene. V was trimmed by 5 bases and J by 1 base, leaving 15 bases between them. The CDR3 extends over 16 amino acids. CDR3 nucleotides: TGCGCCAGCAGTGAACAGGGTCAGATGAACACCGGGGAGCTGTTTTTT. This translates into CASSEQGQMNTGELFF.

The chain has TRBV6-5 and TRBJ1-1; TRBD1 is a possible D gene (6 bases). The CDR3 contains 12 residues. Deletions cut 4 bases from V and 6 bases from J, with 9 bases between. CDR1 is MNHEY, CDR2 SVGAGI, per germline. The CDR3 DNA sequence: TGTGCCAGCAGTTCCCGGACAGCTGAAGCTTTCTTT. Protein product: CASSSRTAEAFF.

This clonotype was detected only a few times. This rearrangement joins TRBV3-1 to TRBJ2-2, with a possible D match to TRBD2 (5 bases). The CDR3 covers 15 residues. Trimming pared 6 bases from V and 0 bases from J, leaving 11 bases between. Per germline, CDR1 LGHDT and CDR2 YNNKEL (reference sequence). DNA for the CDR3: TGTGCCAGCAGACGAGCGGCCTCGAACACCGGGGAGCTGTTTTTT. Its protein product is CASRRAASNTGELFF.

This clonotype was counted at least ten times. The chain is built from TRBV7-8 and TRBJ2-7, with no clear D. The CDR3 sequence is 13 residues long. CDR1 and CDR2 (germline): SGHVS, FQNEAQ. V was pared by 2 bases and J by 10 bases, with 15 bases between. This chain's CDR3 is CASSLSLNQNQYF. The CDR3 bases are TGTGCCAGCAGCTTATCCCTCAACCAGAACCAGTACTTC.

In the case of this clonotype: Possible read error: a much larger clone is one base away. The rearrangement uses TRBV11-2 and TRBJ2-2; D gene ambiguous. The CDR3 loop spans 14 amino acids. Germline V lookup: CDR1 SGHAT, CDR2 FQNNGV. CDR3 in amino acids: CTSATDANTGELFF. In DNA, the CDR3 is TGTACCAGTGCGACTGACGCGAACACCGGGGAGCTGTTTTTT.

This clonotype has a single count. The chain recombines TRBV5-4 with TRBJ2-7; TRBD2 aligns across 7 bases. With V trimmed by 1 base and J by 5 bases, 6 bases remained unmatched. Germline CDR1 reads SGHNT; CDR2 reads YYREEE (reference sequence). The CDR3 extends over 14 amino acids. CDR3 loop: CASSLSLADNEQYF. The CDR3 nucleotides are TGTGCCAGCAGCTTGAGTCTAGCGGACAACGAGCAGTACTTC. Drawing the rest from reference TRBV5-4 and TRBJ2-7, the complete variable domain is ETGVTQSPTHLIKTRGQQVTLRCSSQSGHNTVSWYQQALGQGPQFIFQYYREEENGRGNFPPRFSGLQFPNYSSELNVNALELDDSALYLCASSLSLADNEQYFGPGTRLTVT.

This clonotype was seen repeatedly, ten times or more. CDR3 DNA: TGTGCCTGGAGTGTGGTGCCGGGAGCAGGGTATGGCTACACCTTC. It codes for CAWSVVPGAGYGYTF. The V gene is TRBV30, the J gene TRBJ1-2; D is possibly TRBD1 (5 bases). Germline V gene sequence: CDR1 GTSNPN, CDR2 SVGIG (reference sequence). The CDR3 has 15 amino acids. With 0 bases removed from V and 5 bases from J, the gap between germline ends came to 16 bases.

The V and J genes are TRBV7-9 and TRBJ2-3, with 13 bases that match TRBD2. Trimming cost V 4 bases and J 1 base; bases outside gene matches: 2. Germline CDR1 reads SEHNR; CDR2 reads FQNEAQ (reference sequence). The CDR3 contains 16 residues. The CDR3 here is CASSSGLAGGTDTQYF. The CDR3 DNA is TGTGCCAGCAGCTCCGGACTAGCGGGGGGCACAGATACGCAGTATTTT.

Many counts were recorded for this clonotype. This chain connects TRBV14 to TRBJ2-1, with 12 positions matching TRBD2. Losses at the gene ends were 3 bases for V and 0 bases for J; bases not matched to a gene: 6. Germline values: CDR1 SGHDN, CDR2 FVKESK. The CDR3 contains 18 residues. CDR3 coding DNA: TGTGCCAGCAGCCAGGAAACTAGCGGGAGGAGCTCCTACAATGAGCAGTTCTTC. This encodes CASSQETSGRSSYNEQFF.

This clonotype was seen many times. The CDR3 here is CASSLSHSYEQYF. The CDR3 DNA sequence: TGTGCCAGCAGTTTATCGCACAGTTACGAGCAGTACTTC. The J gene is TRBJ2-7, the V gene TRBV27; D is undetermined. The V end lost 0 bases, the J end lost 4 bases, and 7 bases lay between the germline ends. The CDR3 length is 13 residues. In germline, CDR1 is MNHEY, CDR2 SMNVEV (reference sequence).

This clonotype was seen ten or more times. The genes are TRBV7-9 and TRBJ1-2, with D perhaps TRBD1 (5 bases). Trimming removed 1 base at V and 4 bases at J, with 7 bases between. CDR1 and CDR2 (germline): SEHNR, FQNEAQ (reference sequence). The CDR3 is 13 amino acids. The CDR3, as DNA: TGTGCCAGCAGCTTAGGGGACTTCTATGGCTACACCTTC. Amino acid sequence: CASSLGDFYGYTF.

This clonotype appeared many times. Here the CDR3 DNA reads TGTGCCAGCAGTACCCGGGACCTAAACTCGAGGCAGCCCCAGCATTTT. It is translated as CASSTRDLNSRQPQHF. The chain links TRBV6-6 to TRBJ1-5, with D perhaps matching TRBD1 (5 bases). Trimming took 5 bases from V and 7 from J, leaving 21 bases between them. The length of the CDR3 is 16 residues. Germline V lookup: CDR1 MNHNY, CDR2 SVGAGI (reference sequence).

This clonotype has a count of ten or more. This rearrangement joins TRBV19 to TRBJ2-7, with D possibly matching TRBD1 (5 bases). CDR1 LNHDA and CDR2 SQIVND come from the germline V gene (reference sequence). This CDR3 is 13 amino acids long. V was cut by 6 bases and J by 0 bases, with 9 bases left in between. As DNA, the CDR3 is TGTGCCAGTAGCTCCGACAGCTCCTACGAGCAGTACTTC. It is translated as CASSSDSSYEQYF.

The sample holds many counts of this clonotype. V and J are TRBV30 and TRBJ2-7, with D perhaps TRBD1 (6 bases). Germline CDR1 reads GTSNPN; CDR2 reads SVGIG (reference sequence). The CDR3 has 14 residues. Trimming left V 1 base short and J 1 base short, with 11 bases between. CDR3 region: CAWSGTGLSYEQYF. The CDR3 DNA is TGTGCCTGGAGTGGAACAGGGCTTTCCTACGAGCAGTACTTC.

This clonotype was recorded at least ten times. The chain carries TRBV6-5 and TRBJ1-2, with D tentatively TRBD1 (6 bases). Germline V gene sequence: CDR1 MNHEY, CDR2 SVGAGI. The CDR3 sequence is 13 residues long. The germline V and J ends were trimmed by 6 bases and 2 bases, with 10 bases remaining between them. CDR3 amino acids: CASSPDRNYGYTF. CDR3 bases: TGTGCCAGCAGCCCCGACAGGAACTATGGCTACACCTTC.

The sample holds many counts of this clonotype. The chain links TRBV29-1 to TRBJ2-3; D remains unclear. V was clipped by 1 base and J by 2 bases, with 10 bases between them. Germline V CDR1 and CDR2: SQVTM, ANQGSEA. The CDR3 has 14 residues. Written as DNA, the CDR3 is TGCAGCGTTGAAGCCCACATAATCACAGATACGCAGTATTTT. Translation gives CSVEAHIITDTQYF.

This chain uses TRBV11-2 with TRBJ1-1; D possibly corresponds to TRBD1 (5 bases). Germline V CDR1 and CDR2: SGHAT, FQNNGV. Trimming left V 0 bases short and J 6 bases short, with 8 bases between. This CDR3 contains 13 residues. CDR3 sequence: CASSLDRAAEAFF. CDR3 DNA: TGTGCCAGCAGCTTAGACAGGGCCGCTGAAGCTTTCTTT. The full variable domain, its missing parts supplied by reference TRBV11-2 and TRBJ1-1, is EAGVAQSPRYKIIEKRQSVAFWCNPISGHATLYWYQQILGQGPKLLIQFQNNGVVDDSQLPKDRFSAERLKGVDSTLKIQPAKLEDSAVYLCASSLDRAAEAFFGQGTRLTVV.